The clone carrying this T cell receptor (beta chain) qualifies as medium-sized. The antigen is unknown. Constant-region reverse primers amplified full-length variable regions, followed by semi-nested Nested Universal Primer A PCR. TCRdb called the 5' RACE reads again in MiXCR, with one record for every CDR3 protein. The table lists roughly 10,000 distinct CDR3 sequences, 27% of them singletons. Cells sorted as Tregs were CD4+, CD25+ and CD127-/low. This CDR3 has 12 residues. The V gene lost 5 bases and the J gene lost 5 bases, with 5 bases spanning the gap. Germline V CDR1 and CDR2: SGDLS, YYNGEE. Overall study results and limits: Whole repertoires were not studied in the larger cohort, only one V-J beta rearrangement.

The source is a female donor with breast cancer. The sequencing input was Tregs sorted from a lymph node. The chain links TRBV9 to TRBJ1-6, with TRBD1 as a possible D gene (5 bases). The DNA of the CDR3 is TGTGCCAGCAGGGGGGATAATTCACCCCTCCACTTT. Its protein product is CASRGDNSPLHF.